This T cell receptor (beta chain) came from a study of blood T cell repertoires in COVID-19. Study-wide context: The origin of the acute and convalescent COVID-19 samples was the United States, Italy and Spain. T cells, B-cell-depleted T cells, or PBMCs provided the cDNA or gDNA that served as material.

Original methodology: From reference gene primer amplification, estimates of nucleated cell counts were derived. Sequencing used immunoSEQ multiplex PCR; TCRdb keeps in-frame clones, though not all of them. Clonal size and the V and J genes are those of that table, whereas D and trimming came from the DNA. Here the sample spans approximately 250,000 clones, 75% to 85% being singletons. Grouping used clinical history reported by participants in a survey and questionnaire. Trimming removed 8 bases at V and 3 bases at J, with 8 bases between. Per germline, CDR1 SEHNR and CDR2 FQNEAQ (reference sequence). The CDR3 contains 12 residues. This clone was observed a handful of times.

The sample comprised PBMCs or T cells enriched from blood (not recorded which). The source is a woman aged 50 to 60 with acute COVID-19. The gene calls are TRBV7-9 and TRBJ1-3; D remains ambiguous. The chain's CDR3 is CASAPGGNTIYF. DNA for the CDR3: TGTGCCAGCGCCCCGGGTGGAAACACCATATATTTT. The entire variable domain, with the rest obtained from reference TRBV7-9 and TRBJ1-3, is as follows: DTGVSQNPRHKITKRGQNVTFRCDPISEHNRLYWYRQTLGQGPEFLTYFQNEAQLEKSRLLSDRFSAERPKGSFSTLEIQRTEQGDSAMYLCASAPGGNTIYFGEGSWLTVV.